Described below is a single TCR beta chain sequence and its context. Germline V gene data show CDR1 as MDHEN and CDR2 as SYDVKM. Trimming at V came to 7 bases and at J to 2 bases, leaving 6 bases not matched to a gene. The CDR3 runs 15 residues. Assay used: immunoSEQ multiplex PCR; TCRdb lists only in-frame clones, some missing. The table lists around 180,000 clones, around 74% of them singletons. The sample belongs to a study of blood T cell repertoires in COVID-19. The chain combines TRBV28 with TRBJ2-5; the match to TRBD1 covers 11 bases. The material sequenced was peripheral blood. The receptor was isolated from a woman older than 75 with acute or convalescent COVID-19. CDR3 in DNA: TGTGCCAGCACTTTGGACAGGGGGCTTCAAGAGACCCAGTACTTC. This gives the protein CASTLDRGLQETQYF.